The clone carrying this T cell receptor (beta chain) was picked up many times. These data come from a study of early T cells in non-severe SARS-CoV-2 infection. Study-level background: The chains were unpaired, and the sequenced material was bulk RNA from unsorted whole blood.

Germline assignment: CDR1 DFQATT and CDR2 SNEGSKA (reference sequence). V shed 4 bases, J shed 1 base, and the junction held 5 bases outside the gene matches. The CDR3 contains 15 residues. TCRdb re-called the 5' RACE reads through MiXCR, storing one row per CDR3 protein. Of approximately 26,000 distinct CDR3 sequences listed, over 3.5% are singletons. This chain uses TRBV20-1 with TRBJ2-5, with 11 positions matching TRBD2. The sample consisted of whole blood. The source of this sequence is an adult who was a healthcare worker with PCR-confirmed SARS-CoV-2 infection or an uninfected control (not recorded which). The DNA of the CDR3 is TGCAGTGCTAACCCTCTAGCGGGAGGCCAAGAGACCCAGTACTTC. This translates into CSANPLAGGQETQYF.